This TCR beta chain comes out of a study of Ad26.COV2.S vaccination and SARS-CoV-2 variants. Study in general: Within the COV1001 Ad26.COV2.S trial arm, the donor was enrolled. Whole-study results and caveats: Analytic work on TCR breadth and depth might have understated the full extent of total T cell responses.

Details on this clone: The antigen is undetermined.

TCRdb keeps only in-frame clones here, not all; method: immunoSEQ multiplex PCR. Of 350,000 to 500,000 clones listed, more than 80% are singletons. The CDR3 sequence is 16 residues long. CDR1 is SGHDN and CDR2 is FVKESK in the germline V gene. Trimming cost V 5 bases and J 4 bases; bases outside gene matches: 9. Treatment specified: over 15 received Ad26.COV2.S at low or high dose, single or two shots; 5 received placebo; per-sample allocation not given. Day 63 following the first vaccine or placebo injection was when the samples were taken. The sequence came from a person between 18 and 60 years old who received the Ad26.COV2.S COVID-19 vaccine or a placebo. The sequenced sample was peripheral blood, obtained in a trial of Ad26.COV2.S vaccine versus placebo. The chain uses TRBV14 and TRBJ2-1; 9 bases agree with TRBD2. The CDR3 loop reads CASSALLSGSYNEQFF. The CDR3 region has the DNA TGTGCCAGCAGCGCCCTTCTTAGCGGGAGTTACAATGAGCAGTTCTTC.